One sample yielded the 20 T cell receptor beta chains listed below, sequenced in a study of shared clonotypes between healthy human individuals. Assay used: immunoSEQ multiplex PCR; TCRdb lists only in-frame clones, some missing. The sample lists about 2 million clones, approximately 95% occurring once. The sample comprised naive CD4+ T cells sorted from blood. Noted subset: CD45RA+ positively selected. These receptors were taken from a man in his late teens or twenties in good health.

The V gene is TRBV9, the J gene TRBJ1-5; maybe TRBD1 (6 bases). CDR3 length equals 15 residues. The V end lost 4 bases, the J end lost 5 bases, and 16 bases lay between the germline ends. Germline lookup yields CDR1 SGDLS and CDR2 YYNGEE. The CDR3 DNA reads as TGTGCCAGCAGCCAAGGGGGATTGAGGGATCAGCCCCAGCATTTT. It translates to CASSQGGLRDQPQHF.

The chain employs TRBV6-1 and TRBJ2-2; 10 bases are shared with TRBD1. CDR3 length: 16 amino acids. J lost 2 bases, V lost 4 bases, and 4 bases had no gene match. CDR1 and CDR2 (germline): MNHNS, SASEGT. The CDR3 region is CASSGRQGANTGELFF. In DNA form, the CDR3 reads TGTGCCAGCAGTGGGAGACAGGGGGCAAACACCGGGGAGCTGTTTTTT.

Note on this clone: Other DNA variants within this sample encode the same CDR3. The V and J genes are TRBV5-1 and TRBJ2-7, with D perhaps TRBD2 (6 bases). Trimming removed 0 bases at V and 3 bases at J, with 10 bases between. The CDR3 is made up of 14 amino acids. Looked up from germline, CDR1 is SGHRS and CDR2 is YFSETQ. The CDR3 spells CASSLAGGDYEQYF. DNA of the CDR3: TGCGCCAGCAGCTTGGCCGGCGGGGACTACGAGCAGTACTTC.

V is TRBV5-1 and J is TRBJ1-2; D is ambiguous. From germline, CDR1 is SGHRS and CDR2 YFSETQ. The CDR3 is made up of 14 amino acids. Trimming cost V 0 bases and J 5 bases, with 11 bases left between them. The chain's CDR3 is CASSLAPEYYGYTF. DNA of the CDR3: TGCGCCAGCAGCTTGGCGCCGGAGTATTATGGCTACACCTTC.

This chain links TRBV4-1 with TRBJ2-6; TRBD2 is a possible D gene (6 bases). CDR1 is MGHRA, CDR2 YSYEKL, per germline. The CDR3 consists of 18 residues. V lost 3 bases, J lost 1 base, and 16 bases lay in between. CDR3 loop: CASSHPSGVKSGANVLTF. DNA of the CDR3: TGCGCCAGCAGCCACCCGTCGGGGGTGAAATCTGGGGCCAACGTCCTGACTTTC.

This clone has just one count. The rearrangement links TRBV6-5 to TRBJ2-7; the D gene is possibly TRBD2 (6 bases). V dropped 6 bases and J dropped 4 bases, with 16 bases sitting between them. The V gene's germline CDR1 is MNHEY and CDR2 SVGAGI. There are 14 residues in the CDR3. This CDR3 is CASSPGGRGYEQYF. The CDR3 coding sequence is TGTGCCAGCAGCCCAGGAGGGAGAGGTTACGAGCAGTACTTC.

This rearrangement joins TRBV30 to TRBJ2-7; D gene uncertain. This CDR3 has 11 amino acids. V was shortened by 1 base and J by 7 bases, with 8 bases between the two germline ends. CDR1 GTSNPN and CDR2 SVGIG come from the germline V gene (reference sequence). This CDR3 reads CAWSDPQEQYF. CDR3 bases: TGTGCCTGGAGTGACCCCCAGGAGCAGTACTTC.

Concerning this clone: The junction departs from germline at one end; a sequencing error may be responsible. CDR3 amino acids: CASSTQRGPTNEQFF. The DNA for the CDR3 is TGTGCTAGCAGCACTCAGCGGGGCCCTACAAATGAGCAGTTCTTC. V is TRBV7-7 and J is TRBJ2-1; 7 bases agree with TRBD2. Germline CDR1 SSHAT, CDR2 FNYEAQ (reference sequence). The CDR3 covers 15 residues.

This chain connects TRBV28 to TRBJ2-2; D ambiguous. The ends were cut back, 2 bases at V and 4 bases at J, with 11 bases in the middle. The CDR3 is 15 residues long. CDR1 is MDHEN and CDR2 is SYDVKM in the germline V gene. The CDR3: CASSLPSLGTGELFF. The CDR3 bases are TGTGCCAGCAGTTTACCCAGCCTCGGCACCGGGGAGCTGTTTTTT.

This clone was counted a single time. V usage is TRBV10-2 and J usage is TRBJ2-7; 7 bases line up with TRBD1. Germline V lookup: CDR1 WSHSY, CDR2 SAAADI. This CDR3 spans 14 amino acids. The trim removed 3 bases at V and 2 bases at J, leaving 4 bases unmatched. The CDR3 is CASSDAGTAYEQYF. For the CDR3, the DNA is TGCGCCAGCAGTGATGCCGGGACAGCCTACGAGCAGTACTTC.

The chain couples TRBV2 to TRBJ1-2; D is undetermined. This CDR3 has 11 amino acids. Germline V CDR1 and CDR2: SNHLY, FYNNEI. V lost 8 bases to trimming and J lost 4 bases, with 8 bases between them. CDR3 nucleotides: TGTGCCAGCGGGTCCTCCTATGGCTACACCTTC. It specifies CASGSSYGYTF.

CDR3 sequence (DNA): TGCAGCGCCGCAGAGAGGACAGCAATGAACACCGGGGAGCTGTTTTTT. As protein: CSAAERTAMNTGELFF. The chain carries TRBV29-1 and TRBJ2-2; maybe TRBD1 (6 bases). The ends were cut back, 7 bases at V and 1 base at J, with 19 bases in the middle. Germline V gives CDR1 SQVTM, CDR2 ANQGSEA. The CDR3 is made up of 16 amino acids.

The chain combines TRBV6-5 with TRBJ2-7; 9 bases line up with TRBD1. CDR3 length: 15 residues. The germline gives CDR1 MNHEY, CDR2 SVGAGI. The junction had 10 bases not matched to a gene; V was cut back by 5 bases and J by 5 bases. In DNA, the CDR3 is TGTGCCAGCAGTCGCCCGGGACAGGGTCGGCACGAGCAGTACTTC. Translated, it gives CASSRPGQGRHEQYF.

V gene TRBV30 combines with J gene TRBJ1-4, with D hard to call. The CDR3 loop spans 14 amino acids. The germline CDR1 and CDR2 sequences are GTSNPN and SVGIG (reference sequence). Between the trimmed V and J ends, which lost 4 bases and 4 bases, there was a span of 13 bases. The CDR3 bases are TGTGCCTGGACCAACCCCGGGTTTAATGAAAAACTGTTTTTT. This translates into CAWTNPGFNEKLFF.

J is TRBJ2-2 and V is TRBV2; TRBD1 matches 8 bases. Germline CDR1 reads SNHLY; CDR2 reads FYNNEI. CDR3 length: 13 amino acids. V gave up 9 bases and J gave up 5 bases; unmatched junction bases: 5. The CDR3 DNA reads as TGTGCCAGTGGACAGGGATATACCGGGGAGCTGTTTTTT. Amino acids: CASGQGYTGELFF.

The chain carries TRBV2 and TRBJ1-2; maybe TRBD1 (5 bases). Germline CDR1 reads SNHLY; CDR2 reads FYNNEI. V was clipped by 2 bases and J by 2 bases, with 21 bases between them. The CDR3 covers 18 residues. CDR3 coding DNA: TGTGCCAGCAGTGAAAGGGGATGGTGGGCAGGAGGAAACTATGGCTACACCTTC. Translating it yields CASSERGWWAGGNYGYTF.

The chain links TRBV30 to TRBJ2-2; possible D gene TRBD2, 5 bases. The V gene's germline CDR1 is GTSNPN and CDR2 SVGIG (reference sequence). V was shortened by 1 base and J by 6 bases, with 12 bases between the two germline ends. The CDR3 extends over 14 amino acids. The CDR3 nucleotides are TGTGCCTGGAGTGATTTAGCGTGGGCCGGGGAGCTGTTTTTT. It yields the protein CAWSDLAWAGELFF.

The rearrangement links TRBV29-1 to TRBJ2-7, with a weak D call TRBD1 (5 bases). V shed 4 bases and J shed 0 bases, with 13 bases lying between them. The CDR3 totals 14 residues. Per germline, CDR1 SQVTM and CDR2 ANQGSEA. CDR3 amino acids: CSVGQSLRSYEQYF. The CDR3 region has the DNA TGCAGCGTTGGACAGTCACTCCGCTCCTACGAGCAGTACTTC.

The J gene is TRBJ2-1, the V gene TRBV9; D might be TRBD1 (6 bases). V was trimmed by 3 bases and J by 5 bases, leaving 18 bases between them. The length of the CDR3 is 16 residues. Germline assignment: CDR1 SGDLS and CDR2 YYNGEE. The CDR3 is CASSARQDSHNNEQFF. DNA of the CDR3: TGTGCCAGCAGCGCCCGCCAGGACAGCCATAACAATGAGCAGTTCTTC.

The V gene is TRBV28, the J gene TRBJ2-5, with D perhaps matching TRBD2 (7 bases). Trimming took 6 bases from V and 5 from J, leaving 16 bases between them. The CDR3 totals 14 residues. The germline V gene encodes CDR1 MDHEN and CDR2 SYDVKM. The CDR3 loop reads CASSEGGVWETQYF. The CDR3 bases are TGTGCCAGCAGCGAGGGGGGGGTCTGGGAGACCCAGTACTTC.